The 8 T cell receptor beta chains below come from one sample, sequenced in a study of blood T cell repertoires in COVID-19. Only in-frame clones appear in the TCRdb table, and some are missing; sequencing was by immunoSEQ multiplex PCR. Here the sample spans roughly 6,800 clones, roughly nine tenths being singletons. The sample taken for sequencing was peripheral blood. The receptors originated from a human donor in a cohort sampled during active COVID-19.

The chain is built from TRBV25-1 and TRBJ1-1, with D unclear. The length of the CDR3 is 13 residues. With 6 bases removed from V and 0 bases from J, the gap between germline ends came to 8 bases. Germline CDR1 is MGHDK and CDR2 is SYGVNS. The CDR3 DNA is TGTGCCAGCAGGTTACTAGTGAACACTGAAGCTTTCTTT. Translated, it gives CASRLLVNTEAFF.

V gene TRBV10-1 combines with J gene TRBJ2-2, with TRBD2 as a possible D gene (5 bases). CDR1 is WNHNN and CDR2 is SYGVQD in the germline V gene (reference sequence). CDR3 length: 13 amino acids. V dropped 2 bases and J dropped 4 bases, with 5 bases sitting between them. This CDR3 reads CASSERGTGELFF. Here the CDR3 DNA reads TGCGCCAGCAGTGAGCGGGGCACCGGGGAGCTGTTTTTT.

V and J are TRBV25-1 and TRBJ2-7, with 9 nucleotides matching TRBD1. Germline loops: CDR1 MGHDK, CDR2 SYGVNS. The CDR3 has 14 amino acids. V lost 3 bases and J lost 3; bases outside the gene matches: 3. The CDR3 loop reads CASSDLGQGYEQYF. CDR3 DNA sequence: TGTGCCAGCAGTGATCTGGGACAGGGCTACGAGCAGTACTTC.

CDR3 amino acids: CASSPLTSGAGRAQYF. The CDR3 region has the DNA TGCGCCAGCAGCCCTCTCACTAGCGGGGCGGGGCGGGCGCAGTATTTT. This chain connects TRBV5-1 to TRBJ2-3; TRBD2 agrees at 10 bases. After removal of 4 bases from V and 10 bases from J, the junction contained 15 bases not matched to a gene. Per the germline V gene, CDR1 is SGHRS and CDR2 is YFSETQ. The CDR3 extends over 16 amino acids.

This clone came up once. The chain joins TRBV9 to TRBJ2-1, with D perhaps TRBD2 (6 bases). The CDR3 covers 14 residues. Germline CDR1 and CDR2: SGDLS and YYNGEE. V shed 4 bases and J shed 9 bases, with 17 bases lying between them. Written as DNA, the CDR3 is TGTGCCAGCAGCACTTCCACGCTGGGGGGTGAGCAGTTCTTC. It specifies CASSTSTLGGEQFF.

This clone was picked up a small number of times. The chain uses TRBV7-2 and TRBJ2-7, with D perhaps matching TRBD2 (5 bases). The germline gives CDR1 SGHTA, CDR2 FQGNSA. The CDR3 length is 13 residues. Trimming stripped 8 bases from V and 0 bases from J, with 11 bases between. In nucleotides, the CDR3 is TGTGCCAGCGGGGAGCGGAGCTCCTACGAGCAGTACTTC. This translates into CASGERSSYEQYF. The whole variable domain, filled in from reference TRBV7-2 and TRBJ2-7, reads GAGVSQSPSNKVTEKGKDVELRCDPISGHTALYWYRQSLGQGLEFLIYFQGNSAPDKSGLPSDRFSAERTGGSVSTLTIQRTQQEDSAVYLCASGERSSYEQYFGPGTRLTVT.

CDR3 sequence reads: CASSLARSNGLGSYNEQFF. CDR3 sequence (DNA): TGTGCCAGCAGCTTGGCCCGGTCGAACGGACTCGGCTCCTACAATGAGCAGTTCTTC. The chain employs TRBV5-6 and TRBJ2-1; possible D gene TRBD2, 5 bases. CDR1 and CDR2 from the germline V gene are SGHDT and YYEEEE. The ends were cut back, 0 bases at V and 0 bases at J, with 19 bases in the middle. The CDR3 is made up of 19 amino acids. The full variable domain, with the rest looked up from reference TRBV5-6 and TRBJ2-1, is DAGVTQSPTHLIKTRGQQVTLRCSPKSGHDTVSWYQQALGQGPQFIFQYYEEEERQRGNFPDRFSGHQFPNYSSELNVNALLLGDSALYLCASSLARSNGLGSYNEQFFGPGTRLTVL.

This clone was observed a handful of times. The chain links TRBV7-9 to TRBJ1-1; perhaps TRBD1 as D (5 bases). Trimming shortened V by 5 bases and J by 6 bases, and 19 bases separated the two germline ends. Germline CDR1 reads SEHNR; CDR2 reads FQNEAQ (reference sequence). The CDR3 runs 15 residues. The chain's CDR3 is CASSRPASPGAEAFF. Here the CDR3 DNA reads TGTGCCAGCAGCCGACCAGCATCGCCGGGGGCTGAAGCTTTCTTT.